The source of this T cell receptor (beta chain) is a study of CD8+ T cells in alopecia areata. Background on the study: Treatment comprised oral tofacitinib, 5 to 10 mg twice daily, in treated patients. Severity scores in treated patients reflected the percentage of scalp affected. Broader study findings: Expanded CD8+ clones among the top 100, as well as scalp clonality, were significantly decreased by tofacitinib. Affected lesional scalp, above all in alopecia totalis/universalis, was more clonal than normal scalp.

The treatment: oral pan-JAK inhibitor, 5-10 mg twice daily. Once RNA had been extracted, it was reverse transcribed into cDNA to act as the sequencing template. Sequencing was performed with immunoSEQ multiplex PCR; in TCRdb, only in-frame clones are kept and a portion is missing. Among 95,000 to 150,000 clones, around 56% were seen once, and the ten largest hold roughly 0.5%. Comments on this clone: The target antigen is unknown.

The CDR3 runs to 13 residues. With V trimmed by 7 bases and J by 4 bases, 5 bases remained unmatched. The V gene's germline CDR1 is LNHDA and CDR2 SQIVND (reference sequence). J is TRBJ1-1 and V is TRBV19; TRBD1 matches 8 bases. The material was CD4+ T cells sorted from blood, obtained at week 4, from a patient treated with tofacitinib. This clonotype was obtained from a human donor with alopecia areata. CDR3 amino acids: CASTTGEGTEAFF. Here the CDR3 DNA reads TGTGCCAGTACGACAGGGGAAGGCACTGAAGCTTTCTTT.